What follows are 17 T cell receptor beta chains derived from one specimen sequenced in a study of control samples from healthy donors and cancer patients. Sequencing used immunoSEQ multiplex PCR; TCRdb keeps in-frame clones, though not all of them. The repertoire holds roughly 24,000 clones, with 80% to 85% as singletons. Specimen: PBMCs. These receptor sequences come from a man in his 60s with colorectal cancer.

This clone was counted between two and nine times. The rearrangement links TRBV9 to TRBJ2-1, with 9 bases that match TRBD2. Germline V gene data show CDR1 as SGDLS and CDR2 as YYNGEE. Trimming cost V 4 bases and J 9 bases; bases outside gene matches: 17. The CDR3 is made up of 17 amino acids. This chain's CDR3 is CASSYRAAGGQFSEQFF. DNA of the CDR3: TGTGCCAGCAGCTACCGGGCGGCGGGGGGGCAGTTCTCTGAGCAGTTCTTC. The complete variable domain, with remaining parts taken from reference TRBV9 and TRBJ2-1, reads DSGVTQTPKHLITATGQRVTLRCSPRSGDLSVYWYQQSLDQGLQFLIQYYNGEERAKGNILERFSAQQFPDLHSELNLSSLELGDSALYFCASSYRAAGGQFSEQFFGPGTRLTVL.

In this sample, this clone turned up once. J is TRBJ1-2 and V is TRBV19; possible D gene TRBD1, 5 bases. Trimming took 5 bases from V and 6 from J, leaving 13 bases between them. Germline V lookup: CDR1 LNHDA, CDR2 SQIVND (reference sequence). This CDR3 is 13 amino acids long. The CDR3 protein is CASSVTGFNGYTF. CDR3 bases: TGTGCCAGTAGTGTTACAGGTTTTAATGGCTACACCTTC. The variable domain in full, with the rest retrieved from reference TRBV19 and TRBJ1-2, is DGGITQSPKYLFRKEGQNVTLSCEQNLNHDAMYWYRQDPGQGLRLIYYSQIVNDFQKGDIAEGYSVSREKKESFPLTVTSAQKNPTAFYLCASSVTGFNGYTFGSGTRLTVV.

The V gene is TRBV6-2 or TRBV6-3, the J gene TRBJ2-3; 7 nucleotides match TRBD1. The CDR3 has 17 amino acids. Germline CDR1 is MNHEY and CDR2 is SVGEGT. J lost 2 bases, V lost 0 bases, and 8 bases had no gene match. CDR3: CASSYSGTDRDTDTQYF. The CDR3, as DNA: TGTGCCAGCAGTTACTCGGGCACCGACAGGGACACAGATACGCAGTATTTT.

V and J are TRBV3-1 (or the pseudogene TRBV3-2) and TRBJ2-3; 9 nucleotides line up with TRBD2. CDR3 length: 16 residues. Per the germline V gene, CDR1 is LGHDT and CDR2 is YNNKEL (reference sequence). The V and J ends lost 4 bases and 2 bases, in that order; junction bases with no gene match: 7. CDR3 bases: TGTGCCAGCAGCCCGACTTCTAGCGGGGACACAGATACGCAGTATTTT. Translated, it gives CASSPTSSGDTDTQYF.

This chain links TRBV7-9 with TRBJ1-2, with D unclear. This CDR3 is 14 amino acids long. Germline CDR1 and CDR2: SEHNR and FQNEAQ (reference sequence). V lost 4 bases and J lost 5, with 14 bases in between. The CDR3 DNA sequence: TGTGCCAGCAGCTCGCCGGACGGCTCTTATGGCTACACCTTC. Protein product: CASSSPDGSYGYTF.

This chain joins TRBV7-2 and TRBJ2-3, with 7 bases aligning to TRBD1. The CDR3 has 14 residues. The V and J ends lost 3 bases and 3 bases, in that order; junction bases with no gene match: 3. CDR1 is SGHTA, CDR2 FQGNSA, per germline. Here the CDR3 DNA reads TGTGCCAGCAGCTTGGGACAGCGGACAGATACGCAGTATTTT. Protein product: CASSLGQRTDTQYF.

The chain recombines TRBV4-1 with TRBJ1-3; 10 nucleotides align to TRBD1. Germline V CDR1 and CDR2: MGHRA, YSYEKL. After removal of 4 bases from V and 3 bases from J, the junction contained 9 bases not matched to a gene. CDR3 length: 17 amino acids. CDR3 in DNA: TGCGCCAGCAGCCCTAACCCGACAGGGGGCTATGGAAACACCATATATTTT. Its protein is CASSPNPTGGYGNTIYF.

The DNA for the CDR3 is TGTGCCACCAGCAGAGCAGTGGGGAGCGGTCAGCCCCAGCATTTT. It is translated as CATSRAVGSGQPQHF. The chain recombines TRBV15 with TRBJ1-5, with D hard to call. The CDR3 loop spans 15 amino acids. Trimming removed 1 base from V and 6 bases from J, with 13 bases in between. Germline CDR1 reads LNHNV; CDR2 reads YYDKDF (reference sequence).

This chain uses TRBV27 with TRBJ1-5, with 10 bases lining up with TRBD1. J gave up 2 bases and V 0 bases, and 7 bases lay outside the gene matches. The CDR3 spans 18 residues. Germline assignment: CDR1 MNHEY and CDR2 SMNVEV (reference sequence). The CDR3 loop reads CASSLSGTGALGNQPQHF. CDR3 nucleotide sequence: TGTGCCAGCAGTTTATCGGGGACAGGGGCCCTGGGCAATCAGCCCCAGCATTTT.

This clone turned up a few times. The chain couples TRBV5-1 to TRBJ2-4; D is ambiguous. The CDR3 has 15 residues. Germline V CDR1 and CDR2: SGHRS, YFSETQ. Trimming took 0 bases from V and 5 from J, leaving 12 bases between them. The CDR3 nucleotides read TGCGCCAGCAGCTTGGGCCAGGTCCGTGAAAACATTCAGTACTTC. Its protein product is CASSLGQVRENIQYF. The variable domain in full, with the rest retrieved from reference TRBV5-1 and TRBJ2-4, is KAGVTQTPRYLIKTRGQQVTLSCSPISGHRSVSWYQQTPGQGLQFLFEYFSETQRNKGNFPGRFSGRQFSNSRSEMNVSTLELGDSALYLCASSLGQVRENIQYFGAGTRLSVL.

J is TRBJ1-1 and V is TRBV18, with TRBD1 matching 11 bases. The length of the CDR3 is 16 residues. Germline assignment: CDR1 KGHSH and CDR2 LQKENI. Trimming at V came to 7 bases and at J to 5 bases, leaving 12 bases not matched to a gene. CDR3 sequence reads: CASLRGQGVTGTEAFF. CDR3 bases: TGTGCCAGCTTACGGGGACAGGGGGTGACGGGGACTGAAGCTTTCTTT.

J is TRBJ2-1 and V is TRBV3-1 (or the pseudogene TRBV3-2), with D possibly TRBD1 on 6 matching bases. Trimming removed 2 bases at V and 14 bases at J, with 13 bases between. Looked up from germline, CDR1 is LGHDT and CDR2 is YNNKEL (reference sequence). The CDR3 covers 12 residues. CDR3 DNA sequence: TGTGCCAGCAGCCAACAGGGGCGGTTTAAGTTCTTC. Protein: CASSQQGRFKFF.

The sample holds a few counts of this clone. This sequence joins TRBV5-1 and TRBJ1-2; 8 positions agree with TRBD1. The CDR3 has 15 residues. Germline CDR1 is SGHRS and CDR2 is YFSETQ. The J segment lost 6 bases and the V segment lost 4 bases, leaving 11 bases of the junction unmatched. CDR3 DNA sequence: TGCGCCAGCAGCCAAGGACAGGGCAGTAAGAATGGCTACACCTTC. It translates to CASSQGQGSKNGYTF.

V usage is TRBV27 and J usage is TRBJ1-6, with a possible D match to TRBD1 (5 bases). This CDR3 is built from 15 residues. From germline, CDR1 is MNHEY and CDR2 SMNVEV (reference sequence). V shed 4 bases and J shed 11 bases, with 18 bases lying between them. The CDR3 DNA follows: TGTGCCAGCAGTTCCTCGGGACGGGCAGGGACACCCCTCCACTTT. Protein: CASSSSGRAGTPLHF.

The V call is TRBV5-5, the J call TRBJ2-7, with 9 bases that match TRBD1. After removal of 4 bases from V and 1 base from J, the junction contained 6 bases not matched to a gene. Germline CDR1 is SGHKS and CDR2 is YYEKEE (reference sequence). The CDR3 runs 15 residues. CDR3 DNA: TGTGCCAGCAGCCCTACAGGGGGCGCTTCCTACGAGCAGTACGTC. Translation gives CASSPTGGASYEQYV.

The V and J genes are TRBV5-4 and TRBJ1-2; TRBD1 matches at 9 bases. The germline V gene has CDR1 SGHNT and CDR2 YYREEE (reference sequence). CDR3 size: 17 residues. After removal of 4 bases from V and 0 bases from J, the junction contained 10 bases not matched to a gene. The CDR3 protein is CASSGRDRDSSNYGYTF. The DNA for the CDR3 is TGTGCCAGCAGCGGACGGGACAGGGACAGCTCTAACTATGGCTACACCTTC.

The chain couples TRBV6-5 to TRBJ2-2; D is undetermined. The CDR3 is made up of 12 amino acids. Looked up from germline, CDR1 is MNHEY and CDR2 is SVGAGI. V lost 10 bases and J 5 bases, leaving 11 bases between the germline ends. The CDR3 reads CATLERTGELFF. The CDR3, as DNA: TGTGCCACCTTGGAACGGACCGGGGAGCTGTTTTTT.